Sequencing of this T cell receptor beta chain was carried out in a study of blood T cell repertoires in COVID-19. Cohort assignment relied on participant-reported clinical history. The table lists this clone with a count of one. In the original analysis: Reference gene primer amplification gave nucleated cell count estimates. The assay was immunoSEQ multiplex PCR, and TCRdb's table has in-frame clones only and misses some. Clonal size and the V and J genes are those of that table, whereas D and trimming came from the DNA. The sample consists of 85,000 to 130,000 clones, 80% to 90% of them appearing once. The CDR3 is 14 amino acids. V lost 10 bases and J 6 bases, leaving 18 bases between the germline ends. Germline V gene data show CDR1 as ENHRY and CDR2 as SYGVKD.

The sequencing input was PBMCs or T cells enriched from blood (not recorded which). The V and J genes are TRBV10-3 and TRBJ2-2; maybe TRBD2 (5 bases). This clonotype was obtained from a woman in her forties or fifties who had recovered from COVID-19. This CDR3 is CATQPLEMAGELFF. Here the CDR3 DNA reads TGTGCCACCCAACCACTAGAAATGGCCGGGGAGCTGTTTTTT.